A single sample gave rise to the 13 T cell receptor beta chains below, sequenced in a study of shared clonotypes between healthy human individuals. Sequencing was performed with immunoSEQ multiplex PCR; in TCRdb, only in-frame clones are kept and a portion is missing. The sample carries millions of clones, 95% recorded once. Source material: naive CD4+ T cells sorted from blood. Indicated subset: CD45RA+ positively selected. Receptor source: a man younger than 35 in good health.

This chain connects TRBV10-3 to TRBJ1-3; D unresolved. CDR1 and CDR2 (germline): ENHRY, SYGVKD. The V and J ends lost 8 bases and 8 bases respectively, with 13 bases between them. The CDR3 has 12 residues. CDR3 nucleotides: TGTGCCATCGCGTCGTATGGTGACACCATATATTTT. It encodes CAIASYGDTIYF.

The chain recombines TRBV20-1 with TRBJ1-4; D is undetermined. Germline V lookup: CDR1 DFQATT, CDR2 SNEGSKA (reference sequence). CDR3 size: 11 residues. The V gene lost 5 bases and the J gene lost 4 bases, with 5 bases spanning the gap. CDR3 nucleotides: TGCAGTGCTGTGGATAATGAAAAACTGTTTTTT. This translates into CSAVDNEKLFF.

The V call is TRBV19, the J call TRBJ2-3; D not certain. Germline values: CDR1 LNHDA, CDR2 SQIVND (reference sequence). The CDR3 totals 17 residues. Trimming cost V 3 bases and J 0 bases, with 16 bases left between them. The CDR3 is CASSIQPRVSSTDTQYF. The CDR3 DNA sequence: TGTGCCAGTAGTATTCAGCCGAGAGTTTCTAGCACAGATACGCAGTATTTT.

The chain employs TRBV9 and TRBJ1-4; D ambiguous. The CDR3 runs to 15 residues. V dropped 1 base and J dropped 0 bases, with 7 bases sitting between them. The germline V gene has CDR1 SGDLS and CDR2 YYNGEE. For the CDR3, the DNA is TGTGCCAGCAGCGTATTCGAAGCAACTAATGAAAAACTGTTTTTT. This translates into CASSVFEATNEKLFF.

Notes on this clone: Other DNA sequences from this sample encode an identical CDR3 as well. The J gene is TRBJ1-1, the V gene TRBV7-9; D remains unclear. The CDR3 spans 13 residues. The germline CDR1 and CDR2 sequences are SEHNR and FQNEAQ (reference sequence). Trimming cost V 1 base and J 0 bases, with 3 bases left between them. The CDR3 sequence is CASSLEMNTEAFF. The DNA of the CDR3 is TGTGCCAGCAGCTTAGAGATGAACACTGAAGCTTTCTTT.

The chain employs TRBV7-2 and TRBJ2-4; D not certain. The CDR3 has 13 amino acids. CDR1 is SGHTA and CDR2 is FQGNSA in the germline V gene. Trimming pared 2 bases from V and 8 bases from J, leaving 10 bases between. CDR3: CASSLSPQYIQYF. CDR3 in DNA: TGTGCCAGCAGCTTATCTCCCCAGTACATTCAGTACTTC.

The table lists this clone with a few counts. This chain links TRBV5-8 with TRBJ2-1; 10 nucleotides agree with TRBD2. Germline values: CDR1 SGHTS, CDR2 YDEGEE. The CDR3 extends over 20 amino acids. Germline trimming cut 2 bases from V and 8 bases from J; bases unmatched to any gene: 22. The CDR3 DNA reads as TGTGCCAGCAGCTTTAAAAATCTCCTGACTAGAGCGGGAGGGTTACATGAGCAGTTCTTC. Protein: CASSFKNLLTRAGGLHEQFF.

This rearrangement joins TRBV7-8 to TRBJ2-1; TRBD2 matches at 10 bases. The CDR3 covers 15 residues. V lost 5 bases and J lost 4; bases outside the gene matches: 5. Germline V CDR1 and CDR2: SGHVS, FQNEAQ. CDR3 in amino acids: CASSAGLADYNEQFF. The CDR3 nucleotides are TGTGCCAGCAGCGCCGGACTAGCGGATTACAATGAGCAGTTCTTC. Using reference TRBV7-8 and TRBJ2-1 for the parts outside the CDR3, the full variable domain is GAGVSQSPRYKVAKRGQDVALRCDPISGHVSLFWYQQALGQGPEFLTYFQNEAQLDKSGLPSDRFFAERPEGSVSTLKIQRTQQEDSAVYLCASSAGLADYNEQFFGPGTRLTVL.

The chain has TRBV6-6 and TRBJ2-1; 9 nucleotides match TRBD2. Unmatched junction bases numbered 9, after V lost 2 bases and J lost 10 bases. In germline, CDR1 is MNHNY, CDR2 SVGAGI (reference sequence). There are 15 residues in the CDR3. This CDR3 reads CASSYRSSGNGEQFF. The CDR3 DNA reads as TGTGCCAGCAGTTACAGGTCTAGCGGGAATGGGGAGCAGTTCTTC.

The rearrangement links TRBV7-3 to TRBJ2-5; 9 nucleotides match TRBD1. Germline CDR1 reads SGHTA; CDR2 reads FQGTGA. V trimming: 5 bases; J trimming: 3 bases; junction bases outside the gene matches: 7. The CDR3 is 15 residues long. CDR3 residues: CASSPETGGKETQYF. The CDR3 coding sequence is TGTGCCAGCAGCCCCGAGACAGGGGGTAAAGAGACCCAGTACTTC.

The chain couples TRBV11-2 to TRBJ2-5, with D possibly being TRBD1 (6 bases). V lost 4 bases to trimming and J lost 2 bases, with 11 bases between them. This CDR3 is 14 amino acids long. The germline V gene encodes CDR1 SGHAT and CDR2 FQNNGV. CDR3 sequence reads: CASSSKGVQETQYF. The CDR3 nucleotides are TGTGCCAGCAGCTCGAAGGGGGTGCAAGAGACCCAGTACTTC.

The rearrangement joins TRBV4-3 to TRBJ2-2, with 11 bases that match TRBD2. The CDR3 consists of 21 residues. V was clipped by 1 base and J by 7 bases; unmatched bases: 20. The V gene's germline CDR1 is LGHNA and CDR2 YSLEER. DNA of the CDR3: TGCGCCAGCAGCCAAGTGGGCCTTGGAAGGGGTAGCGGGAGGGCCAGCGGGGAGCTGTTTTTT. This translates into CASSQVGLGRGSGRASGELFF.

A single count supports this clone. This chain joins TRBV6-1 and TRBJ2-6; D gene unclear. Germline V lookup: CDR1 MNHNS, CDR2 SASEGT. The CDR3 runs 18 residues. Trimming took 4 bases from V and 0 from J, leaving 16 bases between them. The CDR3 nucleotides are TGTGCCAGCAGTGTCCCGGCCTTCAGCCTCTCTGGGGCCAACGTCCTGACTTTC. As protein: CASSVPAFSLSGANVLTF.